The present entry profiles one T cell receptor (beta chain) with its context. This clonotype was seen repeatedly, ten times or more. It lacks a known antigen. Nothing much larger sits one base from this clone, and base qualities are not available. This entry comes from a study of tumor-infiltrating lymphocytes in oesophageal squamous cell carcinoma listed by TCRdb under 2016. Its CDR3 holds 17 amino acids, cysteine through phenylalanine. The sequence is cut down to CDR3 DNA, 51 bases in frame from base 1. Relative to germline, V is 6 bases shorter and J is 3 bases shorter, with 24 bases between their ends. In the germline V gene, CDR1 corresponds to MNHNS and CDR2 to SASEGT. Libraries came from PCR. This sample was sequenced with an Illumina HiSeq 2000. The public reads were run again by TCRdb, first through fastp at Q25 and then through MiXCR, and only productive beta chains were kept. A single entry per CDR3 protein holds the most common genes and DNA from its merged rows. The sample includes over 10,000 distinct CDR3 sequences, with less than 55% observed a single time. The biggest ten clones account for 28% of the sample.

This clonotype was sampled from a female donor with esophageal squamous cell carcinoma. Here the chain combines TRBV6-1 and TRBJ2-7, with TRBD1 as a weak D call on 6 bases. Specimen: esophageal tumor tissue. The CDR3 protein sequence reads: CASRDATQGIFSYEQYF. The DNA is TGTGCCAGCAGGGATGCTACACAGGGAATCTTCAGCTACGAGCAGTACTTC.